The 10 T cell receptor beta chains below were found in one sample sequenced in a study of T cells expressing NK-cell markers. From the 5' RACE reads, TCRdb lists one entry per CDR3 protein and no DNA. The sample is made up of about 180,000 distinct CDR3 sequences, and the top ten hold roughly 21% of it. The source material was blood T cells: a sorted CD56 or NKG2C T cell subset, CD4+ or CD8+ T cells, or bulk PBMC T cells (not recorded which). The receptors here all came from a man aged 18 to 69 in good health.

The J gene is TRBJ1-3, the V gene TRBV9; as DNA is missing, the TRBD1 call by TCRdb cannot be tested. CDR1 and CDR2 from the germline V gene are SGDLS and YYNGEE. The CDR3 loop spans 14 amino acids. The CDR3 protein is CASSRPVSGNTIYF.

This chain's CDR3 is CASAPFSGEYTDTQYF. The genes are TRBV6-1 and TRBJ2-3; TCRdb picks TRBD2, but there is no DNA to check that call. The germline CDR1 and CDR2 sequences are MNHNS and SASEGT. The length of the CDR3 is 16 residues.

This chain links TRBV12-3 or TRBV12-4 with TRBJ2-3; as DNA is missing, the TRBD2 call by TCRdb cannot be tested. CDR3 length: 14 residues. Here the CDR3 reads CASSSTGTSPPQYF.

The genes are TRBV5-1 and TRBJ2-3; without DNA, the TCRdb call of TRBD1 cannot be checked. The CDR3 length is 16 residues. Germline V gives CDR1 SGHRS, CDR2 YFSETQ. The CDR3 spells CASNVGWAETTDTQYF.

The J gene is TRBJ2-3, the V gene TRBV13; TCRdb selects TRBD2, and the lack of DNA leaves this call unchecked. Germline V gives CDR1 PRHDT, CDR2 FYEKMQ (reference sequence). The CDR3 runs 16 residues. CDR3 protein: CASSTTSGGAVDTQYF. Full variable domain (outside the CDR3, taken from reference TRBV13 and TRBJ2-3): AAGVIQSPRHLIKEKRETATLKCYPIPRHDTVYWYQQGPGQDPQFLISFYEKMQSDKGSIPDRFSAQQFSDYHSELNMSSLELGDSALYFCASSTTSGGAVDTQYFGPGTRLTVL.

The V and J genes are TRBV24-1 and TRBJ1-5; the D gene TCRdb calls, TRBD1, cannot be checked with no DNA. CDR1 and CDR2 (germline): KGHDR, SFDVKD. This CDR3 has 14 residues. CDR3 residues: CATSPTGPYQPQHF.

This chain links TRBV12-3 or TRBV12-4 with TRBJ2-3; there is no DNA to check the TCRdb D call of TRBD1. This CDR3 contains 14 residues. CDR3 loop: CASRLGGLYDTQYF.

This rearrangement joins TRBV4-1 to TRBJ2-7; without DNA, the TCRdb call of TRBD1 cannot be checked. The CDR3 is made up of 15 amino acids. Germline V gene data show CDR1 as MGHRA and CDR2 as YSYEKL. The CDR3 spells CASSPLQGSTYEQYF.

The rearrangement joins TRBV20-1 to TRBJ2-7; the TCRdb D gene call, TRBD1, has no DNA to confirm it. Germline CDR1 is DFQATT and CDR2 is SNEGSKA (reference sequence). The CDR3 extends over 15 amino acids. The CDR3 here is CSASQGQAFSYEQYF.

This rearrangement joins TRBV5-1 to TRBJ1-1; as DNA is missing, the TRBD1 call by TCRdb cannot be tested. In germline, CDR1 is SGHRS, CDR2 YFSETQ. The CDR3 has 13 amino acids. The CDR3 loop is CASNQGLDTEAFF.